This TCR beta chain appears in the sequencing data of a study of T cells after yellow fever vaccination. Whole-study context: Those fractions that held only low numbers of cells were prepared using the SMART-Seq v4 Ultra Low Input RNA kit.

This clonotype was observed a handful of times. Its antigen remains unidentified. TCRdb reanalysed the 5' RACE reads using MiXCR and keeps one entry per CDR3 protein. The sample includes about 630,000 distinct CDR3 sequences, roughly an eighth seen only once; the top ten take under 15%. CDR1 and CDR2 from the germline V gene are MDHEN and SYDVKM. The CDR3 spans 13 residues. The ends were cut back, 7 bases at V and 4 bases at J, with 10 bases in the middle. General study results and limits: Subsequent to the booster, the majority of primary-vaccination clones reappeared (96% CD4, around 85% CD8). Researchers cautioned that FACS-sorted repertoires could harbor abundant clonotypes contaminating from the bulk population. Peaking on day 5 versus 15, the secondary response was faster but weaker.

The source was PBMCs, collected on the day of the yellow fever booster vaccination. The TCR sequence derives from a man aged 25 to 45 who received the YFV17D yellow fever vaccine. This chain connects TRBV28 to TRBJ2-2; a weak D match, TRBD2 (5 bases). In nucleotides, the CDR3 is TGTGCCAGCACCTCGGGGTCCACCGGGGAGCTGTTTTTT. Its translation: CASTSGSTGELFF. The full variable domain, rest sourced from reference TRBV28 and TRBJ2-2, is DVKVTQSSRYLVKRTGEKVFLECVQDMDHENMFWYRQDPGLGLRLIYFSYDVKMKEKGDIPEGYSVSREKKERFSLILESASTNQTSMYLCASTSGSTGELFFGEGSRLTVL.